The 13 T cell receptor beta chains in this list originate from one sample, sequenced in a study of OX40 agonist ivuxolimab in advanced cancers. Some clones are missing from TCRdb's copy, which holds only in-frame ones; the method was immunoSEQ multiplex PCR. The table has under 30,000 clones, roughly 71% seen once; the top ten hold 2% to 2.5%. Sequencing was performed on CD4+ or CD8+ T cells sorted from blood, taken in a trial of the OX40 agonist ivuxolimab. These receptors were obtained from an adult with an advanced solid tumor such as melanoma, head and neck, liver or kidney cancer.

The chain links TRBV30 to TRBJ2-7; no clear D. Trimming left V 0 bases short and J 3 bases short, with 3 bases between. CDR3 length equals 11 residues. Germline V gene data show CDR1 as GTSNPN and CDR2 as SVGIG (reference sequence). This CDR3 reads CAWSVIYEQYF. The CDR3, as DNA: TGTGCCTGGAGTGTCATCTACGAGCAGTACTTC. Full variable domain (outside the CDR3, taken from reference TRBV30 and TRBJ2-7): SQTIHQWPATLVQPVGSPLSLECTVEGTSNPNLYWYRQAAGRGLQLLFYSVGIGQISSEVPQNLSASRPQDRQFILSSKKLLLSDSGFYLCAWSVIYEQYFGPGTRLTVT.

This chain joins TRBV19 and TRBJ1-2; D call uncertain. The V end was cut by 3 bases, the J end by 5 bases, with 13 bases between. The CDR3 totals 14 residues. The germline V gene has CDR1 LNHDA and CDR2 SQIVND (reference sequence). The CDR3 spells CASSIYNSEYGYTF. The CDR3, as DNA: TGTGCCAGTAGTATTTATAACAGCGAATATGGCTACACCTTC. Variable domain in full (rest from reference TRBV19 and TRBJ1-2): DGGITQSPKYLFRKEGQNVTLSCEQNLNHDAMYWYRQDPGQGLRLIYYSQIVNDFQKGDIAEGYSVSREKKESFPLTVTSAQKNPTAFYLCASSIYNSEYGYTFGSGTRLTVV.

The V and J genes are TRBV11-2 and TRBJ2-2; D is possibly TRBD2 (6 bases). Germline V gene data show CDR1 as SGHAT and CDR2 as FQNNGV. This CDR3 is built from 15 residues. With 6 bases removed from V and 4 bases from J, the gap between germline ends came to 15 bases. CDR3 residues: CASRVAAGPTGELFF. The CDR3 region has the DNA TGTGCCAGCAGGGTAGCGGCAGGGCCCACCGGGGAGCTGTTTTTT.

The rearrangement uses TRBV10-3 and TRBJ1-5; TRBD1 might be the D (6 bases). Per germline, CDR1 ENHRY and CDR2 SYGVKD. The CDR3 has 15 amino acids. The V gene lost 4 bases and the J gene lost 0 bases, with 10 bases spanning the gap. DNA for the CDR3: TGTGCCATCAGTGTGGGACATTATAGCAATCAGCCCCAGCATTTT. It encodes CAISVGHYSNQPQHF.

V and J are TRBV6-1 and TRBJ2-5; D possibly corresponds to TRBD2 (7 bases). The CDR3 has 16 residues. The V and J ends lost 2 bases and 2 bases respectively, with 15 bases between them. Per the germline V gene, CDR1 is MNHNS and CDR2 is SASEGT. In DNA form, the CDR3 reads TGTGCCAGCAGTGAAAGGGGGGGGGCTAGTCAAGAGACCCAGTACTTC. Residues: CASSERGGASQETQYF.

Of note for this clone: This sample also contains other DNA sequences that code for the same CDR3. The chain joins TRBV9 to TRBJ1-2, with 11 bases aligning to TRBD1. This CDR3 spans 17 amino acids. J lost 3 bases, V lost 0 bases, and 7 bases had no gene match. Germline values: CDR1 SGDLS, CDR2 YYNGEE. The CDR3 DNA follows: TGTGCCAGCAGCGTAGGGGGTCGGACAGGGGGCCACTATGGCTACACCTTC. Its protein product is CASSVGGRTGGHYGYTF.

This rearrangement joins TRBV6-1 to TRBJ2-5; D gene unclear. The germline V gene has CDR1 MNHNS and CDR2 SASEGT. There are 15 residues in the CDR3. With 7 bases removed from V and 3 bases from J, the gap between germline ends came to 18 bases. In DNA form, the CDR3 reads TGTGCCAGCATCAAAAGGGCAGCAGGCAAAGAGACCCAGTACTTC. Protein sequence: CASIKRAAGKETQYF.

The chain has TRBV4-2 and TRBJ1-4; TRBD1 matches 11 bases. V dropped 4 bases and J dropped 0; count of bases not matched to a gene: 10. There are 19 residues in the CDR3. Looked up from germline, CDR1 is LGHNA and CDR2 is YNFKEQ. DNA for the CDR3: TGTGCCAGCAGCCTCAGTTACGGGACAGGGGGACCAACTAATGAAAAACTGTTTTTT. It encodes CASSLSYGTGGPTNEKLFF.

V is TRBV18 and J is TRBJ2-5; maybe TRBD1 (5 bases). The CDR3 has 13 amino acids. V lost 2 bases to trimming and J lost 5 bases, with 9 bases between them. Germline values: CDR1 KGHSH, CDR2 LQKENI. CDR3 sequence: CASSPGRDETQYF. Here the CDR3 DNA reads TGTGCCAGCTCACCAGGCAGGGATGAGACCCAGTACTTC.

The CDR3 DNA reads as TGCGCCAGCAGCCAAGATCGGGAGGTGTACTTC. Its protein is CASSQDREVYF. V usage is TRBV4-3 and J usage is TRBJ2-7; 7 bases are shared with TRBD2. Losses at the gene ends were 0 bases for V and 12 bases for J; bases not matched to a gene: 2. The CDR3 is 11 amino acids. Germline loops: CDR1 LGHNA, CDR2 YSLEER.

This clone appeared a single time. The genes are TRBV5-5 and TRBJ2-7; no clear D gene. The CDR3 consists of 12 residues. V was trimmed by 0 bases and J by 3 bases, leaving 4 bases between them. Germline CDR1 and CDR2: SGHKS and YYEKEE (reference sequence). CDR3 sequence (DNA): TGTGCCAGCAGCTTGGCTGACTACGAGCAGTACTTC. It codes for CASSLADYEQYF.

This clone came up a few times. This rearrangement joins TRBV21-1 to TRBJ2-7; no check of the table's D call, TRBD1, against the DNA was made. TRBV21-1 is classified as a pseudogene. The CDR3 has 14 amino acids. CDR3 region: CASSEWTGKCEQYF. The CDR3 coding sequence is TGTGCCAGCAGCGAATGGACAGGCAAGTGCGAGCAGTACTTC.

V is TRBV28 and J is TRBJ2-3, with D tentatively TRBD2 (5 bases). Germline-derived CDR1 and CDR2 are MDHEN and SYDVKM. The length of the CDR3 is 14 residues. The V and J ends lost 4 bases and 6 bases respectively, with 14 bases between them. The CDR3 here is CASSSPREADTQYF. The CDR3 DNA is TGTGCCAGCAGTTCCCCCCGGGAAGCGGATACGCAGTATTTT.